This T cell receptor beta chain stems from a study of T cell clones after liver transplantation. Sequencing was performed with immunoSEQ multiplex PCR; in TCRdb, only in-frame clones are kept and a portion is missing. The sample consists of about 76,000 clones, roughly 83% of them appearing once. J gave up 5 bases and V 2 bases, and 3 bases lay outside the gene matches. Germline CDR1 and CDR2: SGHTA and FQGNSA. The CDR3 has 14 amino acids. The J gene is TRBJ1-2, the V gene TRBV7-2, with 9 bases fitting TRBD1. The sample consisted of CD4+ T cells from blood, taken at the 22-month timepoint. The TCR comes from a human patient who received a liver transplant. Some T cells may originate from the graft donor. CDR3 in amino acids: CASSLFGTGYGYTF. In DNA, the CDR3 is TGTGCCAGCAGCTTATTTGGGACAGGGTATGGCTACACCTTC.